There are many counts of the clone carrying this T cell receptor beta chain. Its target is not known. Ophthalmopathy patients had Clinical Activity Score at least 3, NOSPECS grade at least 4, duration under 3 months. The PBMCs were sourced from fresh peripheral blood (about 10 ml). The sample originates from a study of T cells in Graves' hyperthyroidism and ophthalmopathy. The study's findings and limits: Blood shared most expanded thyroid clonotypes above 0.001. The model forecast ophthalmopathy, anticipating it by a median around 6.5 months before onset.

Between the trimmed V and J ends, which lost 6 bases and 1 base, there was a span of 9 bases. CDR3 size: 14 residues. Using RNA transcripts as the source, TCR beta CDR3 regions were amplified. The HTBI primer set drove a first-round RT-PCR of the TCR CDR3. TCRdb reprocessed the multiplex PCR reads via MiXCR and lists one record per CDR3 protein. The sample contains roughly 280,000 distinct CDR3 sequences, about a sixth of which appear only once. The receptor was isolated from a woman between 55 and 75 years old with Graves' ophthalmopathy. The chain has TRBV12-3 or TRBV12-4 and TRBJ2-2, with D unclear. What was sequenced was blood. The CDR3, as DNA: TGTGCCAGCAGCACGGACGGGAACACCGGGGAGCTGTTTTTT. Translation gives CASSTDGNTGELFF.